A single sample gave rise to the 5 T cell receptor beta chains below, sequenced in a study of blood T cell repertoires in COVID-19 (dated by TCRdb to 2018 to 2020). The library was prepared using the immunoSEQ multiplex PCR assay. TCRdb re-hosts the immuneACCESS table, in-frame sequences only. Its copies lack some clones; in the studies checked, an unresolved V gene accounts for under half of them, and the cause for the rest is not known. This sample is represented by some 33,000 clones; roughly 85% of them were singletons. The ten largest account for 5% to 7.5% of the sample. Source material: peripheral blood. These receptors all stem from a man aged 60 to 75 with active COVID-19.

J is TRBJ2-7 and V is TRBV7-6; the match to TRBD1 covers 12 bases. With V trimmed by 3 bases and J by 5 bases, 11 bases remained unmatched. Germline V gives CDR1 SGHVS, CDR2 FNYEAQ. The CDR3 consists of 17 residues. DNA for the CDR3: TGTGCCAGCAGCTTGGAGGGACAGGGGGCTCTGCGGCACGAGCAGTACTTC. It codes for CASSLEGQGALRHEQYF.

CDR3 amino acids: CASSLDDAGEQFF. Here the CDR3 DNA reads TGTGCCAGCAGCTTAGATGACGCGGGTGAGCAGTTCTTC. The chain has TRBV11-3 and TRBJ2-7, with a weak D call TRBD2 (5 bases). The J call may be in error: the DNA end matches TRBJ2-1 better. Germline CDR1 and CDR2: SGHNT and YENEEA. The CDR3 length is 13 residues.

The rearrangement uses TRBV20-1 and TRBJ2-2; unclear D gene. The CDR3 runs to 11 residues. Trimming cost V 5 bases and J 6 bases, with 7 bases left between them. Looked up from germline, CDR1 is DFQATT and CDR2 is SNEGSKA (reference sequence). In nucleotides, the CDR3 is TGCAGTGCTGAGGAAGCCGGGGAGCTGTTTTTT. The encoded protein is CSAEEAGELFF.

The chain joins TRBV29-1 to TRBJ2-1; TRBD2 might be the D (6 bases). The CDR3 is 13 amino acids. Germline CDR1 is SQVTM and CDR2 is ANQGSEA. Here the CDR3 reads CTSQGDSYNEQFF. CDR3 DNA sequence: TGCACCTCGCAAGGGGACTCTTACAATGAGCAGTTCTTC.

V and J are TRBV15 and TRBJ2-3; D is possibly TRBD2 (6 bases). The CDR3 sequence is 14 residues long. Trimming removed 2 bases at V and 5 bases at J, with 11 bases between. The germline gives CDR1 LNHNV, CDR2 YYDKDF (reference sequence). The CDR3 bases are TGTGCCACCAGCAGACCCCAGGGAGGAGATACGCAGTATTTT. Translation gives CATSRPQGGDTQYF.